This entry describes one T cell receptor (beta chain). The CDR3 runs to 12 residues. CDR1 and CDR2 (germline): SGHRS, YFSETQ. Trimming took 9 bases from V and 3 from J; bases not matched to a gene: 4. The TCR beta repertoire was assessed by survey-level immunoSEQ sequencing. This table comes from immunoSEQ multiplex PCR, and its TCRdb copy is limited to in-frame clones, with some not included. Of 45,000 to 60,000 clones listed, approximately 95% are singletons. The chain combines TRBV5-1 with TRBJ1-1, with 8 bases lining up with TRBD1. The receptor was isolated from a man between 35 and 55 years old with rheumatoid arthritis. The sample taken for sequencing was PBMCs. The CDR3: CATSQGDTEAFF. DNA of the CDR3: TGCGCCACTTCACAGGGGGACACTGAAGCTTTCTTT.